Each of the 21 T cell receptor beta chains below was sequenced from the same sample in a study of blood T cell repertoires in COVID-19. Method: immunoSEQ multiplex PCR; TCRdb's copy keeps in-frame clones and lacks some. The sample includes about 50,000 clones, about 90% of them seen just once. The sample consisted of peripheral blood. Receptors were obtained from a human donor in a cohort sampled during active COVID-19.

The V call is TRBV6-2 or TRBV6-3, the J call TRBJ2-2, with D perhaps matching TRBD1 (6 bases). This CDR3 spans 14 amino acids. V gave up 8 bases and J gave up 2 bases, with 12 bases separating them. The V gene's germline CDR1 is MNHEY and CDR2 SVGEGT. Written as DNA, the CDR3 is TGTGCCAGCCGTTTAGGGGGTAACACCGGGGAGCTGTTTTTT. Translating gives CASRLGGNTGELFF.

V gene TRBV7-9 combines with J gene TRBJ1-5; D is unclear. Trimming pared 1 base from V and 5 bases from J, leaving 6 bases between. The germline V gene has CDR1 SEHNR and CDR2 FQNEAQ (reference sequence). The CDR3 is 13 amino acids. DNA of the CDR3: TGTGCCAGCAGCTTAGATGTCTATCAGCCCCAGCATTTT. Residues: CASSLDVYQPQHF.

The genes are TRBV24-1 and TRBJ1-3; possibly TRBD1 for D (5 bases). The V gene lost 5 bases and the J gene lost 0 bases, with 13 bases spanning the gap. The CDR3 totals 16 residues. The V gene's germline CDR1 is KGHDR and CDR2 SFDVKD. The DNA for the CDR3 is TGTGCCACCAGTGCAGACAGCCCGAGCTCTGGAAACACCATATATTTT. It codes for CATSADSPSSGNTIYF.

This sequence joins TRBV21-1 and TRBJ2-7; whether TRBD1, the table's D call, matches the DNA was not checked. TRBV21-1 is marked as a pseudogene. The CDR3 length is 13 residues. CDR3 loop: CASKGQGSYEQYF. The CDR3 DNA is TGTGCCAGCAAGGGACAGGGATCCTACGAGCAGTACTTC.

The genes are TRBV7-6 and TRBJ1-1; D possibly corresponds to TRBD1 (6 bases). The CDR3 is 16 amino acids. Trimming removed 1 base from V and 10 bases from J, with 22 bases in between. Germline V gene lookup returns CDR1 SGHVS and CDR2 FNYEAQ. The CDR3: CASSLDPSTGGGGAFF. In nucleotides, the CDR3 is TGTGCCAGCAGCTTAGACCCTTCGACAGGCGGAGGTGGAGCTTTCTTT. The full variable domain, with the rest looked up from reference TRBV7-6 and TRBJ1-1, is GAGVSQSPRYKVTKRGQDVALRCDPISGHVSLYWYRQALGQGPEFLTYFNYEAQQDKSGLPNDRFSAERPEGSISTLTIQRTEQRDSAMYRCASSLDPSTGGGGAFFGQGTRLTVV.

This chain links TRBV5-1 with TRBJ1-3; tentative D call: TRBD1 (6 bases). The V gene lost 4 bases and the J gene lost 0 bases, with 17 bases spanning the gap. The CDR3 spans 17 residues. In germline, CDR1 is SGHRS, CDR2 YFSETQ. CDR3 DNA: TGCGCCAGCAGCCCTGATACAGGGATCGGCTCTGGAAACACCATATATTTT. Encoded protein: CASSPDTGIGSGNTIYF.

The chain couples TRBV7-9 to TRBJ2-1, with a possible D match to TRBD2 (6 bases). Trimming cost V 0 bases and J 9 bases, with 27 bases left between them. Germline CDR1 SEHNR, CDR2 FQNEAQ (reference sequence). CDR3 length equals 19 residues. CDR3 in amino acids: CASSLARATTFAGWGEQFF. The DNA of the CDR3 is TGTGCCAGCAGCTTAGCGCGAGCGACAACCTTTGCGGGATGGGGTGAGCAGTTCTTC.

This chain links TRBV24-1 with TRBJ1-2; 12 bases line up with TRBD1. V gave up 3 bases and J gave up 7 bases; unmatched junction bases: 2. Germline CDR1 reads KGHDR; CDR2 reads SFDVKD. This CDR3 has 14 residues. For the CDR3, the DNA is TGTGCCACCAGTGATGGGACAGGGGGCGGTGGCTACACCTTC. It codes for CATSDGTGGGGYTF.

The chain couples TRBV7-3 to TRBJ2-3, with D unclear. The germline V and J ends were trimmed by 1 base and 2 bases, with 10 bases remaining between them. The CDR3 length is 15 residues. The germline V gene encodes CDR1 SGHTA and CDR2 FQGTGA. CDR3 nucleotide sequence: TGTGCCAGCAGCTTAAGACCAGACAACACAGATACGCAGTATTTT. As protein: CASSLRPDNTDTQYF.

V usage is TRBV5-1 and J usage is TRBJ2-7; maybe TRBD2 (6 bases). The CDR3 has 15 amino acids. Per germline, CDR1 SGHRS and CDR2 YFSETQ. V was trimmed by 0 bases and J by 2 bases, leaving 12 bases between them. The CDR3 coding sequence is TGCGCCAGCAGCTTGGGCGGGATGGTCGCCTACGAGCAGTACTTC. Translating it yields CASSLGGMVAYEQYF.

V is TRBV10-3 and J is TRBJ2-1; possible D gene TRBD2, 5 bases. The CDR3 is made up of 14 amino acids. V lost 6 bases, J lost 10 bases, and 19 bases lay in between. Germline V CDR1 and CDR2: ENHRY, SYGVKD. The CDR3 is CAIRDSGLSGEQFF. CDR3 DNA: TGTGCCATCAGGGACTCAGGCCTTTCGGGGGAGCAGTTCTTC.

This chain uses TRBV4-2 with TRBJ2-1; a possible D gene is TRBD2 (6 bases). The V gene's germline CDR1 is LGHNA and CDR2 YNFKEQ. The germline V and J ends were trimmed by 3 bases and 6 bases, with 24 bases remaining between them. This CDR3 is 18 amino acids long. In DNA form, the CDR3 reads TGTGCCAGCAGCCACCCGGGACTCACATTGGGTGGCGGCAATGAGCAGTTCTTC. It yields the protein CASSHPGLTLGGGNEQFF.

V and J are TRBV9 and TRBJ2-1; 8 bases align to TRBD1. CDR3 length: 15 residues. The V gene end was trimmed by 4 bases and the J gene end by 5 bases; junction bases not matched to a gene: 8. Germline loops: CDR1 SGDLS, CDR2 YYNGEE. The CDR3, as DNA: TGTGCCAGCAGCCCACCGGACAGGGTAAACAATGAGCAGTTCTTC. It yields the protein CASSPPDRVNNEQFF.

The chain joins TRBV30 to TRBJ2-5; 9 bases match TRBD2. Germline CDR1 reads GTSNPN; CDR2 reads SVGIG (reference sequence). CDR3 size: 16 residues. V lost 2 bases, J lost 1 base, and 8 bases stayed unmatched. The CDR3 region has the DNA TGTGCCTGGAGTTACCAACTAGCGGGCTCCCAAGAGACCCAGTACTTC. Residues: CAWSYQLAGSQETQYF.

The V and J genes are TRBV4-1 and TRBJ2-6, with 7 nucleotides matching TRBD1. CDR3 length: 17 residues. V was clipped by 4 bases and J by 0 bases; unmatched bases: 6. From germline, CDR1 is MGHRA and CDR2 YSYEKL. The CDR3 nucleotides read TGCGCCAGCAGCCCCGGACAGGCTTACTCTGGGGCCAACGTCCTGACTTTC. Its protein product is CASSPGQAYSGANVLTF.

The V gene is TRBV9, the J gene TRBJ2-2; 9 bases fit TRBD2. Germline V lookup: CDR1 SGDLS, CDR2 YYNGEE. The V gene end was trimmed by 4 bases and the J gene end by 4 bases; junction bases not matched to a gene: 11. The CDR3 sequence is 17 residues long. The CDR3 region has the DNA TGTGCCAGCAGCCCCGGTGGCCTAGCGGGACTCACCGGGGAGCTGTTTTTT. This gives the protein CASSPGGLAGLTGELFF. The entire variable domain, with the rest obtained from reference TRBV9 and TRBJ2-2, is as follows: DSGVTQTPKHLITATGQRVTLRCSPRSGDLSVYWYQQSLDQGLQFLIQYYNGEERAKGNILERFSAQQFPDLHSELNLSSLELGDSALYFCASSPGGLAGLTGELFFGEGSRLTVL.

The chain links TRBV7-3 to TRBJ2-5; 12 bases are shared with TRBD2. The germline V gene has CDR1 SGHTA and CDR2 FQGTGA. V shed 4 bases and J 4 bases; nucleotides not matched to a gene: 7. The CDR3 spans 16 residues. CDR3 coding DNA: TGTGCCAGCAGCTCATCTAGCGGGGGGGCCCCAGAGACCCAGTACTTC. It codes for CASSSSSGGAPETQYF.

The genes are TRBV7-2 and TRBJ2-1; TRBD2 matches 13 bases. V trimming: 5 bases; J trimming: 11 bases; junction bases outside the gene matches: 3. This CDR3 region has 13 residues. The germline V gene has CDR1 SGHTA and CDR2 FQGNSA. This CDR3 reads CASSAGLAGKQFF. Written as DNA, the CDR3 is TGTGCCAGCAGCGCGGGACTAGCGGGGAAGCAGTTCTTC.

The J gene is TRBJ1-5, the V gene TRBV15; 11 nucleotides align to TRBD1. The J segment lost 7 bases and the V segment lost 4 bases, leaving 6 bases of the junction unmatched. The V gene's germline CDR1 is LNHNV and CDR2 YYDKDF (reference sequence). The CDR3 has 15 residues. The DNA for the CDR3 is TGTGCCACCAGCACCCGGACAGGGGGCATACAGCCCCAGCATTTT. Amino acid sequence: CATSTRTGGIQPQHF.

V and J are TRBV7-6 and TRBJ2-3; TRBD2 matches at 8 bases. The CDR3 covers 15 residues. V shed 3 bases, J shed 1 base, and the junction held 3 bases outside the gene matches. Germline-derived CDR1 and CDR2 are SGHVS and FNYEAQ. The chain's CDR3 is CASSFLAGGTDTQYF. In DNA form, the CDR3 reads TGTGCCAGCAGCTTTCTAGCGGGCGGCACAGATACGCAGTATTTT.

This chain links TRBV20-1 with TRBJ2-4, with D possibly being TRBD2 (5 bases). The CDR3 totals 11 residues. V lost 3 bases, J lost 13 bases, and 13 bases lay in between. Germline V gives CDR1 DFQATT, CDR2 SNEGSKA (reference sequence). The CDR3 spells CSASGSTLQYF. CDR3 nucleotides: TGCAGTGCTAGTGGGAGCACACTACAGTACTTC.